This T cell receptor (beta chain) was found in a study of regulatory T cells. Concerning this clone: Its target is unknown.

The primer mix had 52 TRBV and 13 TRBJ primers. TCRdb keeps only in-frame clones here, not all; method: immunoSEQ multiplex PCR. The sample has about 35,000 clones, roughly 90% seen once. Study-level points and caveats: In CD3G-deficient patients, conventional CD4+ T cells were enriched for hydrophobic CDR3 residues at positions 6 and 7.

Trimming pared 0 bases from V and 0 bases from J, leaving 6 bases between. From germline, CDR1 is SGHRS and CDR2 YFSETQ. There are 15 residues in the CDR3. The receptor's source is a young adult with CD3G deficiency. This chain uses TRBV5-1 with TRBJ2-2; D is undetermined. The source material was conventional CD4+ T cells sorted from blood. This chain's CDR3 is CASSLDGANTGELFF. As DNA, the CDR3 is TGCGCCAGCAGCTTGGACGGCGCGAACACCGGGGAGCTGTTTTTT.